These T cell receptor beta chains were read from a single sample in a study of blood T cell repertoires in COVID-19. Here immunoSEQ multiplex PCR was the method, and the copy in TCRdb shows in-frame clones only, minus some. The sample lists 67,000 or so clones; about 86% were seen once. Sequencing was performed on peripheral blood. All receptors come from a man aged 65 to 79 with acute or convalescent COVID-19. CDR3s include the opening cysteine and the closing phenylalanine or tryptophan. D genes are given only for firm matches. Only some rows state a clone size, as once, few, many or a class for expanded clones.

cdr3_aa: CAIIGAGSSYNSPLHF
cdr3_nt: TGTGCGATCATCGGGGCGGGGAGCTCCTATAATTCACCCCTCCACTTT
d_call: .
j_call: TRBJ1-6
v_call: TRBV21-1
clone_size: .

cdr3_aa: CASSLGQTYGYTF
cdr3_nt: TGCGCCAGCAGCTTGGGTCAGACTTATGGCTACACCTTC
d_call: .
j_call: TRBJ1-2
v_call: TRBV5-1
clone_size: .

cdr3_aa: CASSLDLQGGGEKLFF
cdr3_nt: TGTGCCAGCAGCTTGGATCTACAGGGTGGTGGTGAAAAACTGTTTTTT
d_call: .
j_call: TRBJ1-4
v_call: TRBV11-1
clone_size: .

cdr3_aa: CASSLRRDSDYGYTF
cdr3_nt: TGTGCCAGCAGTTTGAGGCGGGACAGCGACTATGGCTACACCTTC
d_call: TRBD1
j_call: TRBJ1-2
v_call: TRBV27
clone_size: once

cdr3_aa: CAWSVTGGLAGFNEQFF
cdr3_nt: TGTGCCTGGAGTGTAACCGGGGGACTAGCGGGCTTCAATGAGCAGTTCTTC
d_call: TRBD2
j_call: TRBJ2-1
v_call: TRBV30
clone_size: .

cdr3_aa: CASSFRGDTQYF
cdr3_nt: TGTGCCAGCAGCTTTCGGGGGGATACGCAGTATTTT
d_call: .
j_call: TRBJ2-3
v_call: TRBV7-2
clone_size: once

cdr3_aa: CAWSGGATNEKLFF
cdr3_nt: TGTGCCTGGAGTGGGGGCGCAACTAATGAAAAACTGTTTTTT
d_call: .
j_call: TRBJ1-4
v_call: TRBV30
clone_size: once

cdr3_aa: CASSPRTPNTEAFF
cdr3_nt: TGTGCCAGTAGTCCTCGGACACCGAACACTGAAGCTTTCTTT
d_call: .
j_call: TRBJ1-1
v_call: TRBV19
clone_size: .

cdr3_aa: CASSARGTGGTDTQYF
cdr3_nt: TGTGCCAGCAGTGCCAGGGGGACAGGGGGCACAGATACGCAGTATTTT
d_call: TRBD1
j_call: TRBJ2-3
v_call: TRBV6-1
clone_size: .

cdr3_aa: CATTLAICTDTQYF
cdr3_nt: TGTGCCACCACACTAGCGATCTGCACAGATACGCAGTATTTT
d_call: TRBD2
j_call: TRBJ2-3
v_call: TRBV24-1
clone_size: .

cdr3_aa: CATSPLMAGGESDTQYF
cdr3_nt: TGTGCCACCAGCCCCTTAATGGCAGGGGGTGAATCAGATACGCAGTATTTT
d_call: TRBD1
j_call: TRBJ2-3
v_call: TRBV24-1
clone_size: .

cdr3_aa: CASSLTGSYGYTF
cdr3_nt: TGTGCCAGCAGCTTAACCGGGAGCTATGGCTACACCTTC
d_call: .
j_call: TRBJ1-2
v_call: TRBV7-3
clone_size: .

cdr3_aa: CASSASSTDTETQYF
cdr3_nt: TGCGCCAGCAGTGCTTCTTCTACGGACACAGAGACCCAGTACTTC
d_call: .
j_call: TRBJ2-5
v_call: TRBV10-1
clone_size: .

cdr3_aa: CAWSHPLIASGTGELFF
cdr3_nt: TGTGCCTGGAGTCACCCCCTAATAGCGTCGGGCACCGGGGAGCTGTTTTTT
d_call: .
j_call: TRBJ2-2
v_call: TRBV30
clone_size: .

cdr3_aa: CASSPLAGPYNEQFF
cdr3_nt: TGTGCCAGCAGCCCCCTAGCGGGGCCCTACAATGAGCAGTTCTTC
d_call: TRBD2
j_call: TRBJ2-1
v_call: TRBV11-2
clone_size: .

cdr3_aa: CASSLPPDEHYNEQFF
cdr3_nt: TGTGCCAGCAGTCTCCCCCCTGATGAACACTACAATGAGCAGTTCTTC
d_call: .
j_call: TRBJ2-1
v_call: TRBV28
clone_size: .

cdr3_aa: CASSQTGGSNQPQHF
cdr3_nt: TGCGCCAGCAGTCAGACAGGGGGGAGCAATCAGCCCCAGCATTTT
d_call: TRBD1
j_call: TRBJ1-5
v_call: TRBV23-1
clone_size: .

cdr3_aa: CASSPRQSTDTQYF
cdr3_nt: TGTGCCAGCTCACCACGACAGAGCACAGATACGCAGTATTTT
d_call: .
j_call: TRBJ2-3
v_call: TRBV18
clone_size: .

cdr3_aa: CASSINNEQFF
cdr3_nt: TGTGCCAGCAGCATTAACAATGAGCAGTTCTTC
d_call: .
j_call: TRBJ2-1
v_call: TRBV5-6
clone_size: once

cdr3_aa: CASSGRTGGGSREWMLDEQYF
cdr3_nt: TGTGCCAGCAGTGGTCGGACAGGGGGCGGGAGTCGGGAGTGGATGCTCGACGAGCAGTACTTC
d_call: TRBD1
j_call: TRBJ2-7
v_call: TRBV27
clone_size: .

cdr3_aa: CASRIQGLVNQPQHF
cdr3_nt: TGTGCCAGCAGAATTCAGGGACTTGTCAATCAGCCCCAGCATTTT
d_call: .
j_call: TRBJ1-5
v_call: TRBV28
clone_size: .

cdr3_aa: CARTGTGSYGYTF
cdr3_nt: TGTGCCAGGACCGGGACAGGGTCCTATGGCTACACCTTC
d_call: TRBD1
j_call: TRBJ1-2
v_call: TRBV6-5
clone_size: .